This TCR beta chain was obtained from a study of regulatory T cells in long-lasting Graves disease. About the research overall: To qualify as persistent, Graves' disease required over 5 years of antithyroid drugs with positive TSH receptor antibodies.

The CDR3 totals 15 residues. V lost 7 bases and J lost 0, with 15 bases in between. CDR1 and CDR2 (germline): SQVTM, ANQGSEA. Findings of the study overall: Patients with persistent disease shared over 2,500 public clonotypes, outpacing the approximately 920 shared by new patients. Persistent cases favored TRBV28, TRBJ1-2 and TRBJ2-5.

Construction of TCR beta libraries relied on iRepertoire HTBI primers and on Arm-PCR targeting CDR3 regions. Using its own MiXCR run on the multiplex PCR reads, TCRdb lists one record per CDR3 protein. The table shows 400,000 or so distinct CDR3 sequences, with roughly 20% occurring only once. In regard to this clonotype: Its antigen remains unknown.

Time point indicated: persistent/refractory GD, antithyroid drugs over 5 years with positive TRAb. The TCR library was made from RNA extracted from PBMCs. American Thyroid Association guidelines served as the basis for diagnosing Graves' disease. The chain employs TRBV29-1 and TRBJ1-4; a possible D gene is TRBD1 (5 bases). The sequencing here drew on peripheral blood mononuclear cells (PBMCs), taken when the disease was refractory, from a patient treated with antithyroid drugs. The clonotype comes from a female donor with Graves disease. The DNA of the CDR3 is TGCAGCGCCCGCCTAACGGGGGCAACTAATGAAAAACTGTTTTTT. Translated, it gives CSARLTGATNEKLFF.